This T cell receptor beta chain appears in the sequencing data of a study of cytomegalovirus exposure and HLA in healthy donors. V lost 6 bases and J lost 0; bases outside the gene matches: 8. In germline, CDR1 is SGHNT, CDR2 YYREEE (reference sequence). The CDR3 totals 15 residues. Researchers ran the PCR with 60 Vbeta and 13 Jbeta primers. Clones were read by immunoSEQ multiplex PCR, and TCRdb kept only the in-frame ones, dropping some. The sample has about 170,000 clones, around 74% seen once. Sequenced material: PBMCs. This receptor was identified in a female donor in good health and CMV-seronegative. The chain joins TRBV5-4 to TRBJ1-1, with 7 positions matching TRBD1. Written as DNA, the CDR3 is TGTGCCAGCAACCTTGGGGGACAGATGAACACTGAAGCTTTCTTT. This codes for CASNLGGQMNTEAFF.